The T cell receptor beta chain described here comes from a study of cytomegalovirus exposure and HLA in healthy donors. The J segment lost 8 bases and the V segment lost 5 bases, leaving 7 bases of the junction unmatched. This CDR3 is 13 amino acids long. Germline V gives CDR1 LGHNA, CDR2 YSLEER. The primer mix had 60 Vbeta and 13 Jbeta primers. The method was immunoSEQ multiplex PCR; TCRdb's version includes in-frame clones alone and lacks a portion of them. The sample gives about 190,000 clones, more than 75% of which show up once; 1.6% is in the top ten. Findings of the study overall: It was reportedly the case that the classifier diagnosed cytomegalovirus status with high specificity and sensitivity. Productive rates of about 87% or about 30% were seen for most TCR beta V segments in an earlier analysis. A further, later analysis showed that HLA-associated TCR beta chains (compared with equally common others) were more clonally expanded. Common viral pathogens (according to a later analysis) appeared linked to several of the most significant clusters.

This clone was detected a few times. Its antigen is as yet unknown. The origin of this receptor is a woman aged 50 to 60 in good health and CMV-seronegative. The chain links TRBV4-3 to TRBJ1-2; 8 bases are a match to TRBD1. Material for sequencing was PBMCs. The DNA of the CDR3 is TGCGCCAGCAGCTTGCAGGGGGCGCGAGGCTACACCTTC. It codes for CASSLQGARGYTF.